The entry below describes one T cell receptor (beta chain). This clonotype showed up many times. No cognate antigen has been identified for it. The sample holds no much larger clone one base away, and base qualities are not on file. TCR cDNA was synthesized by 5'RACE template switching, through which a universal primer site and unique molecular identifiers were introduced. cDNA synthesis was primed from both the TCR alpha and TCR beta constant segments. Library amplification involved two PCR steps, and the second step added sample barcodes and sequencing adapters. Sequencing of libraries was performed on Illumina HiSeq 2500 (2x100 bp) or NovaSeq (2x150 bp). Per the source publication's procedure: Demultiplexing of reads and collapsing into UMI consensus sequences were performed with MIGEC, and V(D)J alignment was carried out with MiXCR. Using edgeR on replicate PBMC samples, clonotypes were called vaccine-responding if FDR was below 0.01 and the log2 fold change was above 5 up to day 15. CD4 or CD8 identity was assigned to each bulk clonotype according to whether the clonotype was present at higher abundance in the sequenced CD4 repertoire or the sequenced CD8 repertoire. The raw public data were reprocessed by TCRdb itself: fastp quality trimming at Q25, MiXCR clonotype calling, in-frame beta chains only. Each entry is one CDR3 protein sequence, shown with its most common DNA and genes. The V and J calls, along with clone size, are taken from TCRdb and not from the paper's own processing. The sample table contains fewer than 450,000 distinct CDR3 sequences; only one count was recorded for 9.5% to 13% of them. The ten largest account for roughly 18% of the sample.

The entry originates in a study of T cells after yellow fever vaccination (dated by TCRdb to between 2018 and 2021). Notes on the research overall: Libraries from fractions with low cell numbers were prepared with the SMART-Seq v4 Ultra Low Input RNA kit. Blood was collected at multiple timepoints before and after primary and secondary immunization, and bulk PBMC replicates and cell subsets were isolated. To follow T-cell clones before and after both primary and booster YFV17D yellow fever vaccination, bulk TCR alpha and beta repertoires underwent longitudinal sequencing. The cohort comprised two healthy male donors, one aged 18 to 29 and one aged 30 to 40 years.

What this sample's treatment or condition label stands for: live attenuated yellow fever vaccine strain. At each blood-draw timepoint, two biological replicates of bulk PBMCs were obtained. A standard Ficoll-Paque protocol was used to isolate PBMCs from peripheral blood. RNA was extracted with TriZol from bulk PBMCs, CD4 and CD8 fractions, and dextramer-positive and dextramer-negative fractions. Measured from the cysteine to the phenylalanine, the CDR3 is 13 residues long. Solely the CDR3 DNA is kept, with 39 bases framed from the first base. The germline V gene provides CDR1 MRHNA and CDR2 SNTAGT. V is clipped by 6 bases and J by 3 bases, and the sequence between their germline boundaries is 11 bases long. What the study reported, not specific to this receptor: After the booster, most of the clones that had expanded following primary vaccination were detected again (almost 98% of CD4 and around 90% of CD8), which suggests that memory was broadly maintained. A small fraction of clonotypes appeared in both the CD4 and CD8 compartments, likely as a result of convergent recombination. Because abundant contaminating clonotypes from the bulk population could be contained in FACS-sorted repertoires, computational filtering was required. Compared with the primary T-cell response, the secondary T-cell response was faster but weaker, reaching its peak on day 5 rather than on day 15. Because only a couple of donors were included in the study, the extent to which the findings can be generalized is limited.

The chain employs TRBV6-4 and TRBJ1-1; the D gene is not confidently resolved. Material: PBMCs, obtained on the day of the first yellow fever vaccination. This clonotype was sampled from a man younger than 30 who received the YFV17D yellow fever vaccine. In nucleotides, the sequence is TGTGCCAGCAGAGCTCAGGTTTACACTGAAGCTTTCTTT. Translation gives CASRAQVYTEAFF.